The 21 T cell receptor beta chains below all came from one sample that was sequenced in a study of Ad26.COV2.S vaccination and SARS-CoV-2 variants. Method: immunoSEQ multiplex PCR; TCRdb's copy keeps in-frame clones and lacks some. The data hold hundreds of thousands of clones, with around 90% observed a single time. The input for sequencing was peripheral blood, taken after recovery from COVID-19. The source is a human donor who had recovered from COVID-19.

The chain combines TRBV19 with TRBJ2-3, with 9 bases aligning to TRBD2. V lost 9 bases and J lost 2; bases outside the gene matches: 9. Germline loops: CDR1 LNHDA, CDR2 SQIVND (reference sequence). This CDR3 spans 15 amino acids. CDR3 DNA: TGTGCCAGCCGGACTAGCGCAGTAAACACAGATACGCAGTATTTT. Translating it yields CASRTSAVNTDTQYF. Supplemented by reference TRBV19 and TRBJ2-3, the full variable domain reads DGGITQSPKYLFRKEGQNVTLSCEQNLNHDAMYWYRQDPGQGLRLIYYSQIVNDFQKGDIAEGYSVSREKKESFPLTVTSAQKNPTAFYLCASRTSAVNTDTQYFGPGTRLTVL.

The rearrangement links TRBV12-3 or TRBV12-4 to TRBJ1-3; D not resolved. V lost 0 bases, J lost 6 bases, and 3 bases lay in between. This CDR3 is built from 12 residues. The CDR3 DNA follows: TGTGCCAGCAGTTTAGCGGAAAACACCATATATTTT. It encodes CASSLAENTIYF.

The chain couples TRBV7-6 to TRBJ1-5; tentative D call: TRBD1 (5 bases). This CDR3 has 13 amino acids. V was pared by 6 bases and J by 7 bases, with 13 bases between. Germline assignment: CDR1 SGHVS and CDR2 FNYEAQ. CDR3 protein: CASSPAWGQPQHF. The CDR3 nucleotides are TGTGCCAGCAGTCCGGCCTGGGGGCAGCCCCAGCATTTT.

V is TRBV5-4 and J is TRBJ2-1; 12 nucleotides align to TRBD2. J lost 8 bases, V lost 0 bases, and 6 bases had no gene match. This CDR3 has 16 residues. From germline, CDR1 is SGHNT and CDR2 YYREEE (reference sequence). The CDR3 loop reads CASSLGLAGGPYEQFF. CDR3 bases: TGTGCCAGCAGCTTGGGGCTAGCGGGGGGGCCCTATGAGCAGTTCTTC.

CDR3 sequence (DNA): TGTGCCAGCAGCTTGATGGGACAGGGAACGTGGGGCAATCAGCCCCAGCATTTT. Translation: CASSLMGQGTWGNQPQHF. The rearrangement joins TRBV5-6 to TRBJ1-5, with 9 nucleotides matching TRBD1. CDR3 length: 18 amino acids. Germline CDR1 SGHDT, CDR2 YYEEEE. Trimming took 1 base from V and 2 from J; bases not matched to a gene: 10.

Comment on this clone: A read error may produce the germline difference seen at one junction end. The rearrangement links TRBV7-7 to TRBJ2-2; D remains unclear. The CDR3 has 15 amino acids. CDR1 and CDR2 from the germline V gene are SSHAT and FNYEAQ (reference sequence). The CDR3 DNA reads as TGTGCTAGCAGCTCGGGCCCTCCTTCTGCGGGGGAGCTGTTTTTT. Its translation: CASSSGPPSAGELFF.

CDR3 amino acids: CASSRRTQDQPQHF. For the CDR3, the DNA is TGTGCCAGCAGCCGACGGACCCAAGATCAGCCCCAGCATTTT. The gene calls are TRBV21-1 and TRBJ1-5. TRBV21-1 is a documented pseudogene. CDR3 length equals 14 residues.

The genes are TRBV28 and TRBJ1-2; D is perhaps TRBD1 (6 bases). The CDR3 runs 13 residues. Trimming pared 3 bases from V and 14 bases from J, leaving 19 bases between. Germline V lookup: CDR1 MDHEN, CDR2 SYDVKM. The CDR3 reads CASSLVEGGTETF. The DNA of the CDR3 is TGTGCCAGCAGTTTGGTTGAGGGGGGGACGGAAACCTTC.

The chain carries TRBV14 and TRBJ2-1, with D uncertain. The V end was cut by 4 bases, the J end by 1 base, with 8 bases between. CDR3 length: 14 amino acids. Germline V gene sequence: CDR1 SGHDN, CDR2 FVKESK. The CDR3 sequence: CASSPWVSYNEQFF. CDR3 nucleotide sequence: TGTGCCAGCAGCCCATGGGTGTCCTACAATGAGCAGTTCTTC. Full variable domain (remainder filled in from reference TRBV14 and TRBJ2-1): EAGVTQFPSHSVIEKGQTVTLRCDPISGHDNLYWYRRVMGKEIKFLLHFVKESKQDESGMPNNRFLAERTGGTYSTLKVQPAELEDSGVYFCASSPWVSYNEQFFGPGTRLTVL.

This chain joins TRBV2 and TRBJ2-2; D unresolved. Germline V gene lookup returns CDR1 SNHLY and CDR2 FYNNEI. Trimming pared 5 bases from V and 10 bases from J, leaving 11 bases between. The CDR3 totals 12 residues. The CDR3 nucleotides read TGTGCCAGCAGTCTTCTCCGTATGGAGCTGTTTTTT. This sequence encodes CASSLLRMELFF.

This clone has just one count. CDR3: CASKSSPAFGEQYF. The DNA for the CDR3 is TGTGCCAGCAAGAGTTCCCCCGCCTTCGGAGAGCAGTACTTC. This chain links TRBV6-5 with TRBJ2-7; no firm D call. Trimming removed 7 bases from V and 7 bases from J, with 20 bases in between. The CDR3 extends over 14 amino acids. CDR1 is MNHEY and CDR2 is SVGAGI in the germline V gene.

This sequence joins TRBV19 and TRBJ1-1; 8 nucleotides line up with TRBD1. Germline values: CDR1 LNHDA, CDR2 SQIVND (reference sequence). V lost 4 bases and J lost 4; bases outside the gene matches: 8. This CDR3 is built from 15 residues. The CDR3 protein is CASSTGQGWSTEAFF. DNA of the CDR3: TGTGCCAGTAGTACAGGACAGGGTTGGAGCACTGAAGCTTTCTTT.

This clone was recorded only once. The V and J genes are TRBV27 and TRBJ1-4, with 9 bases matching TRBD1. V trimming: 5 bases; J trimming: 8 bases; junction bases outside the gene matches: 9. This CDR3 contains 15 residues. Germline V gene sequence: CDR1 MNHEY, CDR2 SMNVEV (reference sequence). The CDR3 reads CASSNRGRPNEKLFF. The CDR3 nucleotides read TGTGCCAGCAGTAACAGGGGGCGACCGAACGAAAAACTGTTTTTT.

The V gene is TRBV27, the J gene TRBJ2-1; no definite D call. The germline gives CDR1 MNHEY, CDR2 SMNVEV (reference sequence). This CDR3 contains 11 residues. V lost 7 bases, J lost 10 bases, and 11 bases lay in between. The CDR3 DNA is TGTGCCAGCATCGGTAAGGTCGAGCAGTTCTTC. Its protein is CASIGKVEQFF.

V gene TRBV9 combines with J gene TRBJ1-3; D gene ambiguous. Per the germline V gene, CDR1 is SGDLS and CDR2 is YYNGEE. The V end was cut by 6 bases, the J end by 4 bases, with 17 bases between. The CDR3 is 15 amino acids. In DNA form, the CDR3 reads TGTGCCAGCACGGGCGGTGGCCGAACAGGAAACACCATATATTTT. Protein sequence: CASTGGGRTGNTIYF.

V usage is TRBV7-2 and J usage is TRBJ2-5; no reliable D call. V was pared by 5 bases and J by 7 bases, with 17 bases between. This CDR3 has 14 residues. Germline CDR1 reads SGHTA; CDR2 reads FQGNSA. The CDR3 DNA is TGTGCCAGCAGCCCTCCCTCGGATTTGTGGACCCAGTACTTC. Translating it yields CASSPPSDLWTQYF.

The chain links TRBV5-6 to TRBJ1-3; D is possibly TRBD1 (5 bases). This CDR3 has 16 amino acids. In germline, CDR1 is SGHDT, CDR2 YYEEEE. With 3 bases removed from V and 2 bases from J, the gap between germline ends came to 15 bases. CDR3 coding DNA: TGTGCCAGCAGCTCGGTAGGGTGGGGACCTGGAAACACCATATATTTT. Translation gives CASSSVGWGPGNTIYF.

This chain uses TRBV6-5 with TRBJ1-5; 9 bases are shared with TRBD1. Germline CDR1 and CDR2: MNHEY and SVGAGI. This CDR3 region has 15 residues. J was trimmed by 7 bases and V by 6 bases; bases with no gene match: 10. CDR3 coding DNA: TGTGCCAGCAGCAGCATTACAGGGGGCAGGCAGCCCCAGCATTTT. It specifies CASSSITGGRQPQHF.

CDR3: CAIRERTDTQYF. CDR3 DNA: TGTGCCATCAGAGAGAGGACAGATACGCAGTATTTT. The chain uses TRBV10-3 and TRBJ2-3; D uncertain. This CDR3 comprises 12 residues. Trimming shortened V by 6 bases and J by 3 bases, and 7 bases separated the two germline ends. Germline V CDR1 and CDR2: ENHRY, SYGVKD.

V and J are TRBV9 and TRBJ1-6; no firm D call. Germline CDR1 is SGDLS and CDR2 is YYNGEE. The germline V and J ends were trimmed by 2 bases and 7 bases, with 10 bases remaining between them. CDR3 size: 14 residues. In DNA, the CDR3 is TGTGCCAGCAGCGTTACTGGGAGCAATTCACCCCTCCACTTT. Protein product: CASSVTGSNSPLHF.

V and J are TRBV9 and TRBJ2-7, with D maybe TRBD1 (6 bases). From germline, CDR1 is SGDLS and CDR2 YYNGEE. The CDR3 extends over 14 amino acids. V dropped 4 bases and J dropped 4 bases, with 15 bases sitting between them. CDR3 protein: CASSPRDKPYEQYF. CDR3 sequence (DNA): TGTGCCAGCAGCCCCCGGGACAAGCCGTACGAGCAGTACTTC.